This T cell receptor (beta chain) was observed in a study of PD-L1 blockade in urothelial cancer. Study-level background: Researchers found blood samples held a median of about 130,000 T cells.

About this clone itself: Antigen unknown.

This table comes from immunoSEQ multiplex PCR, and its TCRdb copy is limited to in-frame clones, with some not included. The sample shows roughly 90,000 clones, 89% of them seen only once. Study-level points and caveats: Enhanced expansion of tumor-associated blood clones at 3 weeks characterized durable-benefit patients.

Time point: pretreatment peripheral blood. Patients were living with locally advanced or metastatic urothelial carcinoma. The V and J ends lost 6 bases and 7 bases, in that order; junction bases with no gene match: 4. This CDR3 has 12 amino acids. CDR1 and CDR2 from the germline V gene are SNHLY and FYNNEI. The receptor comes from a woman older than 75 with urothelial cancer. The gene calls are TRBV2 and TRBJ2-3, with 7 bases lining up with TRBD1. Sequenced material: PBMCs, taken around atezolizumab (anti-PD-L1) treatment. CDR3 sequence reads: CASRGDSYTQYF. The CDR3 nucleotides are TGTGCCAGCAGGGGGGACAGTTATACGCAGTATTTT.